Sequencing of this T cell receptor beta chain was carried out in a study of OX40 agonist ivuxolimab in advanced cancers. Looking at the study overall: All patients had ivuxolimab intravenously every 2 weeks at 0.01 to 10 mg/kg. Three dose-escalation patients had partial responses: one with hepatocellular carcinoma and two with cutaneous melanoma. People who had prior anti-PD-1, anti-PD-L1 or anti-CTLA-4 therapy could take part, and around 40% had some.

There are 15 residues in the CDR3. The trim removed 3 bases at V and 6 bases at J, leaving 3 bases unmatched. Germline V CDR1 and CDR2: SGHTA, FQGNSA. A note on this clone: Antigen: not known.

The repertoire was sequenced with immunoSEQ multiplex PCR; TCRdb's copy has only in-frame clones and lacks some. The data contain about 72,000 clones, 88% of them singletons. Study results and limitations: It was also the case that some nonresponders had low normalized T-cell clonal expansion.

The genes are TRBV7-2 and TRBJ2-1; 12 nucleotides agree with TRBD2. The receptor comes from an adult with an advanced solid tumor such as melanoma, head and neck, liver or kidney cancer. The sample in question was CD4+ or CD8+ T cells sorted from blood, obtained in a trial of the OX40 agonist ivuxolimab. The CDR3 is CASSLTSGGRNEQFF. CDR3 DNA: TGTGCCAGCAGCTTGACTAGCGGGGGCCGCAATGAGCAGTTCTTC.